Described below is a single T cell receptor beta chain sequence and its context. This clonotype was seen just once. The antigen this receptor binds is unknown. Per-base qualities were not stored, and no clone one base away is much larger. One read provides weak support. This entry comes from a study of T-cell reconstitution after alpha-beta-depleted transplantation in children (TCRdb year 2016). For context, the study as a whole: The study quantitatively tracked T-cell immune reconstitution after TCRalphabeta/CD19-depleted allogeneic hematopoietic cell transplantation in children using TCR repertoire profiling.

V drops 3 bases and J drops 4 bases, leaving 7 bases in between. The CDR3 holds 12 amino acids from the cysteine to the phenylalanine. The only DNA kept is the CDR3, 36 bases in frame from the first base. CDR1 SQVTM and CDR2 ANQGSEA were looked up in the germline V gene. What the work shows at the level of the full study, not this receptor alone: Over subsequent months, a decline in hyperexpanded clone frequencies was noted, and after one year, T-cell counts and TCRbeta diversity were mostly ascribed to newly produced T cells. The high TCRbeta diversity at day 60 in some patients was ascribed to recipient T cells and intrathymic progenitors that had survived conditioning. The apparently early recovery of alphabetaT-cell counts about two months after transplant reportedly depended on only several hundred rapidly expanded clones that came from non-depleted graft cells.

In light of the paper, this sample's treatment or condition label describes: allogeneic hematopoietic cell transplantation with graft depleted of TCRalphabeta T cells and CD19 B cells. Transplant recipients were children who received TCRalphabeta/CD19-depleted allogeneic hematopoietic cell grafts. Library preparation was by PCR. Sequenced on an Illumina HiSeq 2500. TCR library preparation used molecular barcoding, with unique molecular identifiers applied to normalize quantification of the TCRbeta repertoire. TCRdb reprocessed the public reads (quality trimming at Q25 with fastp, clone calling with MiXCR) and kept in-frame beta chains. One record per CDR3 amino acid sequence lists the most common genes and DNA. A total of about 470,000 distinct CDR3 sequences appear in this sample, approximately 41% of them only once. The ten largest account for around a quarter of the sample.

This TCR came from a girl under 10 years old with aplastic anemia, due to receive a stem cell transplant. The sample here was PBMCs, taken before TCRalphabeta/CD19-depleted stem cell transplant. Recombination linked TRBV29-1 to TRBJ2-1; no D gene call is confident. The nucleotides are TGCAGCGTTGAGAAAAGATACAATGAGCAGTTCTTC. Protein translation: CSVEKRYNEQFF.